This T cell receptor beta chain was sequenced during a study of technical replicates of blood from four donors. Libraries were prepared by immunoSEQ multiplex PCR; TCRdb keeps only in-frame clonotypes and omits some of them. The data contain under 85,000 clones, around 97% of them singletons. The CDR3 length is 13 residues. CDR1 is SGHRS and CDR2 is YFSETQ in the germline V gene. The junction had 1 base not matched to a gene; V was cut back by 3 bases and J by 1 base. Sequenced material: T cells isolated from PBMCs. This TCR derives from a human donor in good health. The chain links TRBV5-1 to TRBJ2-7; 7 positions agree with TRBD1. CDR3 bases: TGCGCCAGCAGCTACAGGGGATCCTACGAGCAGTACTTC. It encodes CASSYRGSYEQYF. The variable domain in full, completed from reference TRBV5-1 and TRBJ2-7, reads KAGVTQTPRYLIKTRGQQVTLSCSPISGHRSVSWYQQTPGQGLQFLFEYFSETQRNKGNFPGRFSGRQFSNSRSEMNVSTLELGDSALYLCASSYRGSYEQYFGPGTRLTVT.